A selection of T cell receptor beta chains follows, all from one sample in a study of blood T cell repertoires in COVID-19. Profiling relied on immunoSEQ multiplex PCR, and the TCRdb table lists in-frame clones only, not all of them. The sample lists roughly 150,000 clones, approximately 80% occurring once. Input material: peripheral blood. The source of these receptors is a woman older than 75 with active or convalescent COVID-19. CDR3s include the opening cysteine and the closing phenylalanine or tryptophan. D genes are given only for firm matches. Clone size is stated in some rows and not others, as once, few, many or a class when expanded.

TRBV13	-	TRBD2	TRBJ2-5	CASGQGTSGGSGETQYF	TGTGCCAGCGGCCAGGGGACTAGCGGGGGGTCCGGGGAGACCCAGTACTTC
TRBV5-5	-	-	TRBJ1-6	CASSLRARTARNSPLHF	TGTGCCAGCAGCTTGAGGGCCCGGACAGCACGAAATTCACCCCTCCACTTT
TRBV11-3	few	-	TRBJ1-2	CASSLGFSLSGENYGYTF	TGTGCCAGCAGCTTAGGTTTCAGTCTCTCCGGGGAAAACTATGGCTACACCTTC
TRBV7-2	-	TRBD1	TRBJ1-2	CASSHDRGTHGYTF	TGTGCCAGCAGCCATGACAGGGGCACTCATGGCTACACCTTC
TRBV18	-	-	TRBJ1-5	CASSPVPYNQPQHF	TGTGCCAGCTCACCGGTCCCCTATAATCAGCCCCAGCATTTT
TRBV21-1	-	-	TRBJ2-1	CASSTLGLWGDEQFF	TGTGCCAGCAGCACTCTGGGGCTTTGGGGGGATGAGCAGTTCTTC
TRBV9	-	TRBD2	TRBJ2-2	CASSVDLAGGPRTGELFF	TGTGCCAGCAGCGTAGATCTAGCGGGGGGGCCGCGGACCGGGGAGCTGTTTTTT
TRBV14	-	TRBD2	TRBJ2-3	CASSRGGARDTQYF	TGTGCCAGCAGCCGCGGGGGGGCCCGGGATACGCAGTATTTT
TRBV3-1/TRBV3-2	-	TRBD1	TRBJ1-1	CASSQVPTGGTEAFF	TGTGCCAGCAGCCAAGTTCCGACAGGGGGCACTGAAGCTTTCTTT
TRBV4-2	-	-	TRBJ1-1	CASSQGAGEAFF	TGTGCCAGCAGCCAAGGGGCAGGCGAAGCTTTCTTT